The T cell receptor beta chain under discussion was sequenced for a study of cytomegalovirus exposure and HLA in healthy donors. A remark on this clone: Its antigen is unknown.

PCR employed 60 Vbeta and 13 Jbeta primers. The assay was immunoSEQ multiplex PCR, and TCRdb's table has in-frame clones only and misses some. Among more than 150,000 clones listed, 60% to 80% were seen once. Study-wide points: Trimming of TCR beta V- and J-genes showed a link, identified in a later analysis, to a missense DCLRE1C variant. Associated with cytomegalovirus, according to the listing, were 150 to 200 TCR beta chains.

V lost 3 bases and J 3 bases, leaving 6 bases between the germline ends. CDR3 length: 13 residues. Germline CDR1 reads LNHDA; CDR2 reads SQIVND (reference sequence). Sequences were obtained from PBMCs. The V and J genes are TRBV19 and TRBJ2-1, with unresolved D. This sequence was found in a woman aged 40-49 years in good health and CMV-seropositive. CDR3 protein: CASSIAGYNEQFF. CDR3 nucleotide sequence: TGTGCCAGTAGTATCGCAGGCTACAATGAGCAGTTCTTC.